This T cell receptor beta chain stems from a study of blood T cells in healthy people across ages. Study details: About one barcoded beta molecule was captured per two T cells (by template switching).

A second PCR, run for roughly 7 to 12 cycles, used a sample-barcoded 5' primer plus a J-beta primer mix. TCRdb called the 5' RACE reads again in MiXCR, with one record for every CDR3 protein. The sample shows about 780,000 distinct CDR3 sequences, about 62% of them seen only once. The table lists this clonotype with a few counts. The sample providers were healthy Caucasian people from Russia, aged roughly 6 to 95. Every sample gave at least 5 micrograms of total RNA when it was extracted. The sequencing input was blood. The receptor comes from a man aged 25-45 years in good health.

CDR3 DNA: TGTGCCAGCAGCTTGGTGGGGGGCTCTCAAGAGACCCAGTACTTC. Translation gives CASSLVGGSQETQYF. The gene calls are TRBV7-9 and TRBJ2-5; perhaps D is TRBD1 or TRBD2 (6 bases each). This CDR3 region has 15 residues. The V and J ends lost 3 bases and 2 bases respectively, with 13 bases between them. Germline V CDR1 and CDR2: SEHNR, FQNEAQ (reference sequence).